The rows below give T cell receptor beta chains drawn from one sample of a study of T cells in Graves' hyperthyroidism and ophthalmopathy. TCRdb re-derived calls from the multiplex PCR reads in MiXCR, one entry per CDR3 protein. The table includes under 700,000 distinct CDR3 sequences, around 17% detected once. The specimen sequenced was blood. These receptors were taken from a woman in her late teens or twenties with Graves' hyperthyroidism. Each CDR3 is given with its conserved first and last residue. Each record gives: CDR3 DNA, CDR3 protein, V gene, J gene, D gene, clone size. The D gene is left open where the match is weak. Clone size is given for some rows only: seen once, a few or many times, or a class if the clone is expanded.

CDR3 DNA: TGTGCCAGCAGCTCGGTGGGCGGGGGAGAGACAGGTACGCAGTATTTT
CDR3 protein: CASSSVGGGETGTQYF
V gene: TRBV13
J gene: TRBJ2-3
D gene: .
clone size: .

CDR3 DNA: TGTGCCAGCAGTCCCTGGACTAGCGGAGGAGATACGCAGTATTTT
CDR3 protein: CASSPWTSGGDTQYF
V gene: TRBV12-3/TRBV12-4
J gene: TRBJ2-3
D gene: TRBD2
clone size: many

CDR3 DNA: TGTGCCAGCAGTCGGGAAGGCGAGCAGTACTTC
CDR3 protein: CASSREGEQYF
V gene: TRBV6-1
J gene: TRBJ2-7
D gene: .
clone size: .

CDR3 DNA: TGTGCCAGCAGCTATCTTGTGGGGGTCACCGGGGAGCTGTTTTTT
CDR3 protein: CASSYLVGVTGELFF
V gene: TRBV7-9
J gene: TRBJ2-2
D gene: .
clone size: .

CDR3 DNA: TGTGCCAGCAGTTACTCGAGCTGGGGAGATACGCAGTATTTT
CDR3 protein: CASSYSSWGDTQYF
V gene: TRBV6-5
J gene: TRBJ2-3
D gene: .
clone size: many

CDR3 DNA: TGCAGTGCCGCCCCGGGATCGAGTAATCAGCCCCAGCATTTT
CDR3 protein: CSAAPGSSNQPQHF
V gene: TRBV20-1
J gene: TRBJ1-5
D gene: .
clone size: few

CDR3 DNA: TGTGCCAGTAGTAAACTACAGGGCCCGGGGACCCAGTACTTC
CDR3 protein: CASSKLQGPGTQYF
V gene: TRBV19
J gene: TRBJ2-5
D gene: .
clone size: .

CDR3 DNA: TGTGCCAGCAGCCGGGGGCAGGGAACTAATGAAAAACTGTTTTTT
CDR3 protein: CASSRGQGTNEKLFF
V gene: TRBV5-5
J gene: TRBJ1-4
D gene: .
clone size: .

CDR3 DNA: TGTGCCAGCAGCCATGGGGACAGGGGGCTTCACGAGCAGTACTTC
CDR3 protein: CASSHGDRGLHEQYF
V gene: TRBV3-1
J gene: TRBJ2-7
D gene: TRBD1
clone size: .

CDR3 DNA: TGTGCCAGCAGCCGGGAGGGGGCGAGAGGAAACACCATACATTTT
CDR3 protein: CASSREGARGNTIHF
V gene: TRBV7-9
J gene: TRBJ1-3
D gene: TRBD1
clone size: few

CDR3 DNA: TGTGCCAGTATTACCCGTCAGGCCCCGGGTGAAGCTTTCTTT
CDR3 protein: CASITRQAPGEAFF
V gene: TRBV19
J gene: TRBJ1-1
D gene: .
clone size: few

CDR3 DNA: TGTGCCACCAGCACCGAGGACGCTTATTCTTCCTACGAGCAGTACTTC
CDR3 protein: CATSTEDAYSSYEQYF
V gene: TRBV15
J gene: TRBJ2-7
D gene: .
clone size: few

CDR3 DNA: TGTGCCAGCAGTCCCCACCTTGGACAGGGGGCCTACAATGAGCAGTTCTTC
CDR3 protein: CASSPHLGQGAYNEQFF
V gene: TRBV6-2/TRBV6-3
J gene: TRBJ2-1
D gene: TRBD1
clone size: .

CDR3 DNA: TGTGCCAGCAGTCTATTTGGGCGCGCTGAACCCTACGAGCAGTACTTC
CDR3 protein: CASSLFGRAEPYEQYF
V gene: TRBV11-2
J gene: TRBJ2-7
D gene: .
clone size: many

CDR3 DNA: TGTGCCAGCAGCCCGGCGGGCGGCCCAGTCTACGAGCAGTACTTC
CDR3 protein: CASSPAGGPVYEQYF
V gene: TRBV3-1
J gene: TRBJ2-7
D gene: .
clone size: many

CDR3 DNA: TGCAGCGTTGAGGAGGGAGTGAACACTGAAGCTTTCTTT
CDR3 protein: CSVEEGVNTEAFF
V gene: TRBV29-1
J gene: TRBJ1-1
D gene: .
clone size: few

CDR3 DNA: TGTGCCAGCAGTGAGAGAGGGAGAAGCGGGGAGCTGTTTTTT
CDR3 protein: CASSERGRSGELFF
V gene: TRBV2
J gene: TRBJ2-2
D gene: .
clone size: .

CDR3 DNA: TGTGCCAGCAGCTTAGGGGGGCAGGGGCCGCAGTATTTT
CDR3 protein: CASSLGGQGPQYF
V gene: TRBV11-2
J gene: TRBJ2-3
D gene: .
clone size: many

CDR3 DNA: TGTGCCAGCAGGGTCGGAGGGGAGCTGTTTTTT
CDR3 protein: CASRVGGELFF
V gene: TRBV28
J gene: TRBJ2-2
D gene: .
clone size: few

CDR3 DNA: TGTGCCAGCAGTTTATGGGGGGGCGGGGAGACCCAGTACTTC
CDR3 protein: CASSLWGGGETQYF
V gene: TRBV12-3/TRBV12-4
J gene: TRBJ2-5
D gene: .
clone size: few

CDR3 DNA: TGTGCCAGCAGTACAGGCATCCTAGCCAAAAACATTCAGTACTTC
CDR3 protein: CASSTGILAKNIQYF
V gene: TRBV28
J gene: TRBJ2-4
D gene: .
clone size: few

CDR3 DNA: TGTGCCAGCAGTTTTAGGGTCTCGAGCTCCTATAATTCACCCCTCCACTTT
CDR3 protein: CASSFRVSSSYNSPLHF
V gene: TRBV27
J gene: TRBJ1-6
D gene: .
clone size: few

CDR3 DNA: TGCAGTGCTGGGCGTGGTGCACATATCTATGGCTACACCTTC
CDR3 protein: CSAGRGAHIYGYTF
V gene: TRBV20-1
J gene: TRBJ1-2
D gene: .
clone size: many

CDR3 DNA: TGTGCCAGCCGGCTTAACAGGGATAATCAGCCCCAGCATTTT
CDR3 protein: CASRLNRDNQPQHF
V gene: TRBV6-1
J gene: TRBJ1-5
D gene: .
clone size: many

CDR3 DNA: TGTGCTAGTGGTTTGGCTAGCGGCGTCTCCTACAATGAGCAGTTCTTC
CDR3 protein: CASGLASGVSYNEQFF
V gene: TRBV12-5
J gene: TRBJ2-1
D gene: TRBD2
clone size: few

CDR3 DNA: TGTGCCAGCAGCCAAGACAGGGACCAACTATTCTATGGCTACACCTTC
CDR3 protein: CASSQDRDQLFYGYTF
V gene: TRBV14
J gene: TRBJ1-2
D gene: .
clone size: .

CDR3 DNA: TGTGCCAGCAGTCCTCGACTGACGAAGACCCTCACTACAGATACGCAGTATTTT
CDR3 protein: CASSPRLTKTLTTDTQYF
V gene: TRBV12-3/TRBV12-4
J gene: TRBJ2-3
D gene: .
clone size: .

CDR3 DNA: TGTGCCAGTCATGACACGTTGAACACTGAAGCTTTCTTT
CDR3 protein: CASHDTLNTEAFF
V gene: TRBV27
J gene: TRBJ1-1
D gene: .
clone size: many

CDR3 DNA: TGTGCCATCAGTGGACAAGAGACCCAGTACTTC
CDR3 protein: CAISGQETQYF
V gene: TRBV10-3
J gene: TRBJ2-5
D gene: .
clone size: .

CDR3 DNA: TGCGCCAGCAGCTCGTCGACGACGAACACTGAAGCTTTCTTT
CDR3 protein: CASSSSTTNTEAFF
V gene: TRBV5-1
J gene: TRBJ1-1
D gene: .
clone size: many

CDR3 DNA: TGTGCCACCAGTGAGGCCCTCGGACCGACGGCCAATGAGCAGTTCTTC
CDR3 protein: CATSEALGPTANEQFF
V gene: TRBV24-1
J gene: TRBJ2-1
D gene: .
clone size: many

CDR3 DNA: TGCGCCAGCAGCCGCCCAGGGGACAGCTACGAGCAGTACTTC
CDR3 protein: CASSRPGDSYEQYF
V gene: TRBV5-1
J gene: TRBJ2-7
D gene: TRBD1
clone size: many

CDR3 DNA: TGTGCCAGCAGCTTAGGGAGCAAACAGGGGGCTGGCTATGGCTACACCTTC
CDR3 protein: CASSLGSKQGAGYGYTF
V gene: TRBV7-9
J gene: TRBJ1-2
D gene: TRBD1
clone size: many

CDR3 DNA: TGCGCCAGCAGCGCTGACGGCGAGCGACAAGAGACCCAGTACTTC
CDR3 protein: CASSADGERQETQYF
V gene: TRBV5-1
J gene: TRBJ2-5
D gene: .
clone size: few

CDR3 DNA: TGTGCCAGCAGCTTTGAAGAGAATTCACCCCTCCACTTT
CDR3 protein: CASSFEENSPLHF
V gene: TRBV7-2
J gene: TRBJ1-6
D gene: .
clone size: few

CDR3 DNA: TGCAGTGCTGGGGTACAGGGCCGGCCGCCCCAGCATTTT
CDR3 protein: CSAGVQGRPPQHF
V gene: TRBV20-1
J gene: TRBJ1-5
D gene: .
clone size: few

CDR3 DNA: TGTGCCAGCAGCGGAAACCGCCAGCAACTTAATCAGCCCCAGCATTTT
CDR3 protein: CASSGNRQQLNQPQHF
V gene: TRBV14
J gene: TRBJ1-5
D gene: .
clone size: few

CDR3 DNA: TGTGCCAGCAGTTTAAGCCGGCTACTAGCGGCCCGCTACAATGAGCAGTTCTTC
CDR3 protein: CASSLSRLLAARYNEQFF
V gene: TRBV27
J gene: TRBJ2-1
D gene: TRBD2
clone size: many

CDR3 DNA: TGTGCCAGCAGCCGTACACAGTACAATGAGCAGTTCTTC
CDR3 protein: CASSRTQYNEQFF
V gene: TRBV7-9
J gene: TRBJ2-1
D gene: .
clone size: many

CDR3 DNA: TGTGCCAGTAGTTCACGACAGATGAACACTGAAGCTTTCTTT
CDR3 protein: CASSSRQMNTEAFF
V gene: TRBV19
J gene: TRBJ1-1
D gene: .
clone size: many

CDR3 DNA: TGTGCCAGCAGCCTCGGGGGGAACCCCTACGAGCAGTACTTC
CDR3 protein: CASSLGGNPYEQYF
V gene: TRBV7-2
J gene: TRBJ2-7
D gene: TRBD2
clone size: few

CDR3 DNA: TGTGCCAGCAAGGACATAATCAACACTGAAGCTTTCTTT
CDR3 protein: CASKDIINTEAFF
V gene: TRBV2
J gene: TRBJ1-1
D gene: .
clone size: many

CDR3 DNA: TGCGCCAGCAGTGAGACAGGGATCGACTATGGCTACACCTTC
CDR3 protein: CASSETGIDYGYTF
V gene: TRBV10-1
J gene: TRBJ1-2
D gene: .
clone size: many

CDR3 DNA: TGTGCCAGCAGCCTAACCCGCCAAGAGACCCAGTACTTC
CDR3 protein: CASSLTRQETQYF
V gene: TRBV3-1
J gene: TRBJ2-5
D gene: .
clone size: many

CDR3 DNA: TGTGCCAGCAGCCGGACAGGGGATGAAGCTTTCTTT
CDR3 protein: CASSRTGDEAFF
V gene: TRBV6-1
J gene: TRBJ1-1
D gene: TRBD1
clone size: .

CDR3 DNA: TGTGCCAGCAGCCAATCTGACAGCTACAATGAGCAGTTCTTC
CDR3 protein: CASSQSDSYNEQFF
V gene: TRBV3-1
J gene: TRBJ2-1
D gene: .
clone size: few

CDR3 DNA: TGCAGTGCTGGGACTAGCGGGAGTCACTACGAGCAGTACTTC
CDR3 protein: CSAGTSGSHYEQYF
V gene: TRBV20-1
J gene: TRBJ2-7
D gene: TRBD2
clone size: few

CDR3 DNA: TGTGCCATCAGGGAGGAGGGCCATAGCAATCAGCCCCAGCATTTT
CDR3 protein: CAIREEGHSNQPQHF
V gene: TRBV10-3
J gene: TRBJ1-5
D gene: .
clone size: many

CDR3 DNA: TGTGCCAGCAGCTTTTTGGAGACCCAGTACTTC
CDR3 protein: CASSFLETQYF
V gene: TRBV11-2
J gene: TRBJ2-5
D gene: .
clone size: many

CDR3 DNA: TGTGCCAGCAAATACGGGACGGGCGAGCAGTACTTC
CDR3 protein: CASKYGTGEQYF
V gene: TRBV12-3/TRBV12-4
J gene: TRBJ2-7
D gene: .
clone size: many